The TCR beta chain under discussion was sequenced for a study of blood T cells in healthy people across ages. Germline assignment: CDR1 LGHNA and CDR2 YSLEER. This CDR3 has 14 residues. V trimming: 1 base; J trimming: 7 bases; junction bases outside the gene matches: 5. Primers used in a second PCR of roughly 7 to 12 cycles were a sample-barcoded 5' primer and a J-beta primer mix. TCRdb ran MiXCR on the 5' RACE reads and lists one entry per CDR3 protein. This sample has roughly 860,000 distinct CDR3 sequences, with under 80% found just once. This rearrangement joins TRBV4-3 to TRBJ2-3; 7 bases line up with TRBD1. The receptor was isolated from a man aged 30-40 years in good health. Source material: blood. DNA for the CDR3: TGCGCCAGCAGCCAAGGAAAGGGGGCAAATACGCAGTATTTT. It yields the protein CASSQGKGANTQYF.